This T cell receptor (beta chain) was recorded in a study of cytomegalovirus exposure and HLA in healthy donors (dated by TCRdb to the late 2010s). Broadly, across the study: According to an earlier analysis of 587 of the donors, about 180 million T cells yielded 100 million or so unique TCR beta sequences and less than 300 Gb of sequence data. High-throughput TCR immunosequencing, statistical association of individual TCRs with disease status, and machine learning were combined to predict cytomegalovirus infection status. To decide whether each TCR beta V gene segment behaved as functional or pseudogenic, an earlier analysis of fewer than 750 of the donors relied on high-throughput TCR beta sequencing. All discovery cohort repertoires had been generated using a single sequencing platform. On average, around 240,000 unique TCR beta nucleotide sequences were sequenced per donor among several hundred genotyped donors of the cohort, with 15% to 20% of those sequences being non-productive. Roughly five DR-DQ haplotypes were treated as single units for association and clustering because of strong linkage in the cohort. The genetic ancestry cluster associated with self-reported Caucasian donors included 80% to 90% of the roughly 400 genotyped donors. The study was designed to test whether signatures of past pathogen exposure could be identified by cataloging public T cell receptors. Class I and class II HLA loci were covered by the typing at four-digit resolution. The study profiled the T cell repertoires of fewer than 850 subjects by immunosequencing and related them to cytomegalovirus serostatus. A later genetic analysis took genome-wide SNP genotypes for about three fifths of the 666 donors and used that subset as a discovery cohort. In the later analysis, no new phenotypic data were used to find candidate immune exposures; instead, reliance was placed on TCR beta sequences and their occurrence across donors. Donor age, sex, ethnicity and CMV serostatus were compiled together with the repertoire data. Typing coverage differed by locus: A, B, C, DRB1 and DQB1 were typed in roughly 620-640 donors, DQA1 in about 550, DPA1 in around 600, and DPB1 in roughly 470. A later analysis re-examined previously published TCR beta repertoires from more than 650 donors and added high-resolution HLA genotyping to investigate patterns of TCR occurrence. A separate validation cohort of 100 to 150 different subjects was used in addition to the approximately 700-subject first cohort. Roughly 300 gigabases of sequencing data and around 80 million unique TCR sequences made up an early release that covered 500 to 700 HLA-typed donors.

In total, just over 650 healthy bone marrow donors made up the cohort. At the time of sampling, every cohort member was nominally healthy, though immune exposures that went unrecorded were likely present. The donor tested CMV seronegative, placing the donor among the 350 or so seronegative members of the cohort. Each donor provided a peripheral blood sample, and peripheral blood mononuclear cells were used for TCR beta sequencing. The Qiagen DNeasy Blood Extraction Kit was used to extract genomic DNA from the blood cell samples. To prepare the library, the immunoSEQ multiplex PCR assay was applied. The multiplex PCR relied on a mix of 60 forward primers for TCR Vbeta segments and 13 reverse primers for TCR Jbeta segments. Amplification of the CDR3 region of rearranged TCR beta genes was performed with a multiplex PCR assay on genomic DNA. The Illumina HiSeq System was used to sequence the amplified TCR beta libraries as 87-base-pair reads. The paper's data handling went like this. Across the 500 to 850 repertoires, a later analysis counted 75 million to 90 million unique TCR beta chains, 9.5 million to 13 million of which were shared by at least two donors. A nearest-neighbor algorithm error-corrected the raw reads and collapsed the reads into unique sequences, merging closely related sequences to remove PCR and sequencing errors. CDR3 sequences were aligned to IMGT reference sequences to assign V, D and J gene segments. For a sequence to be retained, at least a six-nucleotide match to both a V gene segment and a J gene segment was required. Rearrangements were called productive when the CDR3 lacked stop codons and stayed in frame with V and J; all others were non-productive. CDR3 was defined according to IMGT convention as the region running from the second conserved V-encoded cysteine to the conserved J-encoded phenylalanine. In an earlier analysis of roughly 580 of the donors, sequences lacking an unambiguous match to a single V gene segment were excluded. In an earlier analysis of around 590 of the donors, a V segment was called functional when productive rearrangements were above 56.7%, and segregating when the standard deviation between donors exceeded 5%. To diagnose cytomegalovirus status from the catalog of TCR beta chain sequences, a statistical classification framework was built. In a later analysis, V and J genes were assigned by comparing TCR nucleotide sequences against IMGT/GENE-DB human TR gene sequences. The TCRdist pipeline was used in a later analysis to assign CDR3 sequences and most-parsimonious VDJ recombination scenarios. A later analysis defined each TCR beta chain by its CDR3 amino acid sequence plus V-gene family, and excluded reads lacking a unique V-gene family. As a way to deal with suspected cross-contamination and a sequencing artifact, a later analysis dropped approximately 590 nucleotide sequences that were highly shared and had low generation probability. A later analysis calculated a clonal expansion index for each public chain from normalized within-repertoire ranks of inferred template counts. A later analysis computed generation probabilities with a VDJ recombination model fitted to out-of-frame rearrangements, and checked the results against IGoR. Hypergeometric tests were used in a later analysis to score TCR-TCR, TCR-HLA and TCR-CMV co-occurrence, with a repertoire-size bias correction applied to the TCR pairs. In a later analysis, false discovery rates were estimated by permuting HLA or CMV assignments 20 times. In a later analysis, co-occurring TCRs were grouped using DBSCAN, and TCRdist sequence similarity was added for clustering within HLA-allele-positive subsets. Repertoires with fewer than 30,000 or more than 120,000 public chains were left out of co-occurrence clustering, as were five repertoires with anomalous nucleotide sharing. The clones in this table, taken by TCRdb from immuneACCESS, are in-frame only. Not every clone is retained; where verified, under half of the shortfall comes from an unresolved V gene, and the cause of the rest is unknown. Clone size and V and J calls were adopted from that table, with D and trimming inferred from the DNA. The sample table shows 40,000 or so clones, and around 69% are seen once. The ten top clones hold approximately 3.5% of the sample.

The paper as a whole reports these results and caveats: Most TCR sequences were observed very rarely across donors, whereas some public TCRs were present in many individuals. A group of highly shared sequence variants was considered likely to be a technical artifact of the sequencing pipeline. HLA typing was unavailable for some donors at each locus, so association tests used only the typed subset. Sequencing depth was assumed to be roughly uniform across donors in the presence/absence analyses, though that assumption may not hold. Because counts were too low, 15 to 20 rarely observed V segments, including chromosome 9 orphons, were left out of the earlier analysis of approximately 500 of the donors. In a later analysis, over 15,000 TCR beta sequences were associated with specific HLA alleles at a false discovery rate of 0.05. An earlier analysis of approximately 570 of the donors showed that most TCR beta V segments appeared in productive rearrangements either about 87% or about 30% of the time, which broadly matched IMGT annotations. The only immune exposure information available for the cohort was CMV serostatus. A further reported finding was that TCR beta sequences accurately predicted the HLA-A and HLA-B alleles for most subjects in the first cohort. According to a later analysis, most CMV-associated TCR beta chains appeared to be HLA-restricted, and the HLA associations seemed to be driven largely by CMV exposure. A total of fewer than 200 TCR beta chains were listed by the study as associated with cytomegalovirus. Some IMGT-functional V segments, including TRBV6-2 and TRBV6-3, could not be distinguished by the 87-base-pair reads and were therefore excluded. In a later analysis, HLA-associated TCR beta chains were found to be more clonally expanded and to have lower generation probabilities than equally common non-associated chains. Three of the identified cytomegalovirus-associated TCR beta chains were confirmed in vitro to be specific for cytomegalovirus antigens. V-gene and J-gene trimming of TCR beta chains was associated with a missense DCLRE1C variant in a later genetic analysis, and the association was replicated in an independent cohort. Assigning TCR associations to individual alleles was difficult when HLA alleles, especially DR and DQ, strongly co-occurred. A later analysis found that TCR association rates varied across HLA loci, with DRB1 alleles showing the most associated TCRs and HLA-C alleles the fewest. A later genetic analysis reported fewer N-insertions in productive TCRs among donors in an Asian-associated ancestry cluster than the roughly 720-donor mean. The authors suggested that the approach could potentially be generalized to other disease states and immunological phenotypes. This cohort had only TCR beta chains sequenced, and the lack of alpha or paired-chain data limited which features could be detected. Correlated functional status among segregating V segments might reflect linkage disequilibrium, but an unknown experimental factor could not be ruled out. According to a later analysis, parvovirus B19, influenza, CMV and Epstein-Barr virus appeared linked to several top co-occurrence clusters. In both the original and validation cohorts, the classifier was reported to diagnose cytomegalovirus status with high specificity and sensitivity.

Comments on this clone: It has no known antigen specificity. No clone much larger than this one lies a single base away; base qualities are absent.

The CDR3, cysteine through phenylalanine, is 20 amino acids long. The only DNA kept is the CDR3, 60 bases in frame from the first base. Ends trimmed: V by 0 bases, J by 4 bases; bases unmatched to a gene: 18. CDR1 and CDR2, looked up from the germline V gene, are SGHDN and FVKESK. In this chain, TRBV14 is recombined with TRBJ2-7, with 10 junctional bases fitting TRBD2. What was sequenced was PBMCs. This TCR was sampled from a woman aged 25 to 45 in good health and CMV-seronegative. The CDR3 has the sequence CASSQESHWAPSGSQYEQYF. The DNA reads TGTGCCAGCAGCCAAGAATCGCACTGGGCCCCTAGCGGGAGCCAGTACGAGCAGTACTTC.